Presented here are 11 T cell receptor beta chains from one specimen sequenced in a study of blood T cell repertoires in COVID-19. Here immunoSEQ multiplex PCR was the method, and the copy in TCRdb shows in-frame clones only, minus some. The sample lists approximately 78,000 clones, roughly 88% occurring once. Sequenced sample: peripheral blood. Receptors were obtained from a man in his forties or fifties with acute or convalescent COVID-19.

CDR3 nucleotide sequence: TGCGCCAGCGGAAGCGGGGTCCTCTCTGGGGCCAACGTCCTGACTTTC. It yields the protein CASGSGVLSGANVLTF. J is TRBJ2-6 and V is TRBV5-1; 7 bases are shared with TRBD2. Germline-derived CDR1 and CDR2 are SGHRS and YFSETQ. This CDR3 comprises 16 residues. J lost 0 bases, V lost 7 bases, and 7 bases had no gene match.

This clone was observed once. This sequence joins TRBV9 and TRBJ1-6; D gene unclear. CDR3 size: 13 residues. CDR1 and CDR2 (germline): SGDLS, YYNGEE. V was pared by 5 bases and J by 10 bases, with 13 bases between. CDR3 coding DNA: TGTGCCAGCAGAGAAGAGACTGGATCACCCCTCCACTTT. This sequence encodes CASREETGSPLHF. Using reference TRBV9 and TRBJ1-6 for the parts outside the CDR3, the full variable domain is DSGVTQTPKHLITATGQRVTLRCSPRSGDLSVYWYQQSLDQGLQFLIQYYNGEERAKGNILERFSAQQFPDLHSELNLSSLELGDSALYFCASREETGSPLHFGNGTRLTVT.

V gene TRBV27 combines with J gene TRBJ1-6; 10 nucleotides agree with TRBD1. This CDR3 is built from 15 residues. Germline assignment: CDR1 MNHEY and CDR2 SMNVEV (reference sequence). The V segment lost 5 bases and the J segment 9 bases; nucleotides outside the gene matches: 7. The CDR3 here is CASSQLGQGSSPLHF. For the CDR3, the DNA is TGTGCCAGCAGTCAACTGGGACAGGGGAGTTCACCCCTCCACTTT.

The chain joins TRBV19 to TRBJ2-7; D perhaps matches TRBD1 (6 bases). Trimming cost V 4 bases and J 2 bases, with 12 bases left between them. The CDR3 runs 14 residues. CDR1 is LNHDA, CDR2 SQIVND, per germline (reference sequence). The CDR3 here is CASSTKGGTYEQYF. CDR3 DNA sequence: TGTGCCAGTAGTACTAAAGGGGGAACCTACGAGCAGTACTTC.

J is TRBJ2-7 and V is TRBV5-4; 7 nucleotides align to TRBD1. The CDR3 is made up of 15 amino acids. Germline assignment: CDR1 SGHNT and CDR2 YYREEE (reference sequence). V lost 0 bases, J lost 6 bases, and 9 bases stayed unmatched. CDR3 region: CASSLGGQSKTEQYF. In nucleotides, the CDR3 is TGTGCCAGCAGCTTGGGGGGACAGTCAAAAACCGAGCAGTACTTC.

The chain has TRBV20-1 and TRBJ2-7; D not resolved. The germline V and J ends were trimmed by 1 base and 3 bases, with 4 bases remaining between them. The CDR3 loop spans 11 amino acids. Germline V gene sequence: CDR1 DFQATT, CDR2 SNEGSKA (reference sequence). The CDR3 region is CSARVIYEQYF. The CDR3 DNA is TGCAGTGCTAGAGTTATCTACGAGCAGTACTTC.

The CDR3 DNA reads as TGCAGTCCAGGGTTGCGCTATGGCTACACCTTC. Amino acid sequence: CSPGLRYGYTF. The chain links TRBV20-1 to TRBJ1-2, with D perhaps matching TRBD1 (5 bases). V gave up 8 bases and J gave up 4 bases, with 11 bases separating them. Germline CDR1 reads DFQATT; CDR2 reads SNEGSKA (reference sequence). CDR3 length: 11 amino acids.

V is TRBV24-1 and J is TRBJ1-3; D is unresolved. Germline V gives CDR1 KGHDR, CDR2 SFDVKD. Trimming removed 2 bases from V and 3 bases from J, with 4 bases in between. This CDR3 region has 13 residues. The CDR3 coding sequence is TGTGCCACCAGTGATTCGTTTGGAAACACCATATATTTT. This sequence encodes CATSDSFGNTIYF.

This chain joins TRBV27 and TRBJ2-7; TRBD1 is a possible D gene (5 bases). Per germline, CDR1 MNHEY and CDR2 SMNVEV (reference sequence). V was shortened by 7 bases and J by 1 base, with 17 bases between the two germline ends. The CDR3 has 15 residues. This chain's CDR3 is CASNSGHFGSYEQYF. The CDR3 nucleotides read TGTGCCAGCAACTCAGGACACTTCGGTTCCTACGAGCAGTACTTC.

CDR3 region: CASSYSVSGGYEQYF. The DNA of the CDR3 is TGTGCCAGCAGTTACTCGGTCTCAGGGGGCTACGAGCAGTACTTC. This chain uses TRBV6-5 with TRBJ2-7; TRBD1 matches at 7 bases. The CDR3 length is 15 residues. V lost 0 bases, J lost 3 bases, and 5 bases stayed unmatched. Germline loops: CDR1 MNHEY, CDR2 SVGAGI.

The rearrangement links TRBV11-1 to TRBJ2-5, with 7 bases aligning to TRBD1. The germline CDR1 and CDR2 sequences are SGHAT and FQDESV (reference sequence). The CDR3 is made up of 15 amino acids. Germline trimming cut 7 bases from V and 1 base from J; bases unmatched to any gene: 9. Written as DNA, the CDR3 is TGTGCCAGCAACATACCGGGACAGACCCAAGAGACCCAGTACTTC. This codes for CASNIPGQTQETQYF.